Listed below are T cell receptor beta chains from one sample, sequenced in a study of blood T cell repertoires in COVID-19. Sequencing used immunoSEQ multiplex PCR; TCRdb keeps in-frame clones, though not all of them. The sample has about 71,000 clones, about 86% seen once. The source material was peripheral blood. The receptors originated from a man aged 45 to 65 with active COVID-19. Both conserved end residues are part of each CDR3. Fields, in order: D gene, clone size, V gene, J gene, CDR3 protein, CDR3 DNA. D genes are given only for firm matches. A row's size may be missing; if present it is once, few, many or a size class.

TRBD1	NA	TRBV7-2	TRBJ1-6	CASSFDRVNSPLHF	TGTGCCAGCAGCTTTGACAGGGTTAATTCACCCCTCCACTTT
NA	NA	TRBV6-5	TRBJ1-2	CASSYAYGDANGYTF	TGTGCCAGCAGTTACGCTTACGGGGATGCCAATGGCTACACCTTC
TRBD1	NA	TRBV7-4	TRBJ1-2	CASRLGGPGTF	TGTGCCAGCAGATTAGGGGGCCCGGGTACCTTC
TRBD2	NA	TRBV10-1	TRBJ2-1	CASSPGTSSYNEQFF	TGCGCCAGCAGCCCCGGGACTAGCTCCTACAATGAGCAGTTCTTC
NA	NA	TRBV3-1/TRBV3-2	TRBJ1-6	CASSQEAGEDSPLHF	TGTGCCAGCAGCCAAGAGGCAGGGGAAGATTCACCCCTCCACTTT
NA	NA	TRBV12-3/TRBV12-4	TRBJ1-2	CASSQLQHYGYTF	TGTGCCAGCAGCCAATTACAGCACTATGGCTACACCTTC
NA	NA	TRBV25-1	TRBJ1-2	CASSRSGNNYGYTF	TGTGCCAGCAGTAGGTCCGGGAATAACTATGGCTACACCTTC
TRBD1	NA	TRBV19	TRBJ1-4	CASRKDRDVGKLFF	TGTGCCAGTAGGAAGGACAGGGATGTCGGAAAACTGTTTTTT
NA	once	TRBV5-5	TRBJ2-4	CASSPTISVKNIQYF	TGTGCCAGCAGCCCAACTATAAGCGTGAAAAACATTCAGTACTTC
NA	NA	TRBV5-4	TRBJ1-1	CASSPRTGRLNTEAFF	TGTGCCAGCAGCCCACGGACGGGGAGATTAAACACTGAAGCTTTCTTT
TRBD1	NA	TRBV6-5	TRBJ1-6	CASSGQELSPLHF	TGTGCCAGCAGCGGACAGGAGCTTTCACCCCTCCACTTT
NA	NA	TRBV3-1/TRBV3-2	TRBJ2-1	CASSQLRVNEQFF	TGTGCCAGCAGCCAATTAAGAGTCAATGAGCAGTTCTTC
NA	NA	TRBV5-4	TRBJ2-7	CASSFEGVTYEQYF	TGTGCCAGCAGCTTTGAAGGGGTTACCTACGAGCAGTACTTC
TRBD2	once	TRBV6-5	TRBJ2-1	CASSYGSGGPLNEQFF	TGTGCCAGCAGTTACGGTAGCGGGGGGCCCTTAAATGAGCAGTTCTTC
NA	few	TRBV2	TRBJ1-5	CASRQVRNQPQHF	TGTGCCAGCAGGCAGGTTCGCAATCAGCCCCAGCATTTT
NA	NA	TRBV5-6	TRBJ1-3	CASSIRDSLTIYF	TGTGCCAGCAGCATACGGGACTCCCTGACCATATATTTT
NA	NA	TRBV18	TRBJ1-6	CASSPQVRNSPLHF	TGTGCCAGCTCACCACAAGTTCGGAATTCACCCCTCCACTTT
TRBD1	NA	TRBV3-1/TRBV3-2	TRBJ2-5	CASSQEWDRVVETQYF	TGTGCCAGCAGCCAAGAATGGGACAGGGTAGTAGAGACCCAGTACTTC
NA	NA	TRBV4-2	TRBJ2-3	CASSQRGKASTDTQYF	TGTGCCAGCAGCCAACGGGGGAAGGCTAGCACAGATACGCAGTATTTT
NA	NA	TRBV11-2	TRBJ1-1	CASSATRKAFF	TGTGCCAGCAGCGCCACGCGGAAAGCTTTCTTT
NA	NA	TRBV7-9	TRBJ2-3	CASSLHGSTDTQYF	TGTGCCAGCAGCTTACACGGTAGCACAGATACGCAGTATTTT
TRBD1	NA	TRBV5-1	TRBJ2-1	CASSWTGGPYNEQFF	TGCGCCAGCAGCTGGACAGGGGGCCCCTACAATGAGCAGTTCTTC
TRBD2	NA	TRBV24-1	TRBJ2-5	CATSDRGLARQETQYF	TGTGCCACCAGTGATAGGGGACTAGCGAGGCAAGAGACCCAGTACTTC
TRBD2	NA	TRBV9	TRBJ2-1	CASSPRVSGGKGEQFF	TGTGCCAGCAGCCCCCGCGTTAGCGGGGGCAAGGGTGAGCAGTTCTTC
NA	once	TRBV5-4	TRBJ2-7	CASSLAGRNEQYF	TGTGCCAGCAGCTTAGCAGGGAGGAACGAGCAGTACTTC
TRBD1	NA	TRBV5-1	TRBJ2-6	CASSWGTGSGANVLTF	TGCGCCAGCAGCTGGGGGACAGGCTCTGGGGCCAACGTCCTGACTTTC
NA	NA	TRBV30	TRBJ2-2	CAWSGRGGANTGELFF	TGTGCCTGGAGTGGCCGGGGTGGGGCGAACACCGGGGAGCTGTTTTTT
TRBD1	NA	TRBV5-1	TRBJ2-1	CASSSRGLSSYNEQFF	TGCGCCAGCAGCTCCAGGGGGCTTAGCTCCTACAATGAGCAGTTCTTC
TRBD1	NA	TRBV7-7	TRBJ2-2	CASSVRQGSTGELFF	TGTGCCAGCAGCGTAAGACAGGGGTCCACCGGGGAGCTGTTTTTT
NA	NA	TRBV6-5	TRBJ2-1	CASSLGTINEQFF	TGTGCCAGCAGTTTGGGGACAATCAATGAGCAGTTCTTC
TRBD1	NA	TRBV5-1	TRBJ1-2	CASKGGQAPYGYTF	TGCGCCAGCAAGGGAGGACAGGCGCCTTATGGCTACACCTTC
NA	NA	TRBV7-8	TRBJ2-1	CASSPRRGRARNEQFF	TGTGCCAGCAGCCCAAGGAGGGGCAGGGCGCGCAATGAGCAGTTCTTC
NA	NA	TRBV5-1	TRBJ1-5	CASSGERAGKPQHF	TGCGCCAGCAGCGGGGAGAGGGCCGGTAAGCCCCAGCATTTT
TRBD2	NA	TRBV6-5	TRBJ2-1	CASRGLAGGWNEQFF	TGTGCCAGCAGGGGACTAGCGGGAGGTTGGAATGAGCAGTTCTTC
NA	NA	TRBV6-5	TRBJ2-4	CASRDTKNIQYF	TGTGCCAGCCGGGACACCAAAAACATTCAGTACTTC
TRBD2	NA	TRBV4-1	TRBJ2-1	CASSQPGGPYNEQFF	TGCGCCAGCAGCCAACCGGGGGGGCCCTACAATGAGCAGTTCTTC
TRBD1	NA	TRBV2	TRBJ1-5	CASSDNGQGRIRGVKQPQHF	TGTGCCAGCAGTGATAACGGACAGGGTCGAATCCGGGGGGTGAAACAGCCCCAGCATTTT
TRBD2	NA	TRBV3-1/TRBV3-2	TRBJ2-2	CASSPAGGGTGELFF	TGTGCCAGCAGCCCAGCGGGGGGGGGCACCGGGGAGCTGTTTTTT
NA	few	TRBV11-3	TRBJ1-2	CASSLEGGFSPDYGYTF	TGTGCCAGCAGCTTAGAGGGGGGGTTTTCTCCGGACTATGGCTACACCTTC
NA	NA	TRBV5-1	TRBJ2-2	CASSLAYLAKTGELFF	TGCGCCAGCAGCTTGGCTTACCTTGCGAAGACCGGGGAGCTGTTTTTT
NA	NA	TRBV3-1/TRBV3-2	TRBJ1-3	CASSETADSFSGNTIYF	TGTGCCAGCAGCGAAACCGCAGACTCCTTCTCTGGAAACACCATATATTTT
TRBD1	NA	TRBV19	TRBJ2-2	CASRTGTNTGELFF	TGTGCCAGTAGGACAGGGACGAACACCGGGGAGCTGTTTTTT
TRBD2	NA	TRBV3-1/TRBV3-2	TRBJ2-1	CASSQDIAASGDNEQFF	TGTGCCAGCAGCCAAGATATCGCGGCTAGCGGAGACAATGAGCAGTTCTTC
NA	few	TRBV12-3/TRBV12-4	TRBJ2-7	CASSSFYEQYF	TGTGCCAGCAGTTCGTTCTACGAGCAGTACTTC
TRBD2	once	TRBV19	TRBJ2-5	CASSKVSGIETQYF	TGTGCCAGTAGTAAGGTTAGCGGGATCGAGACCCAGTACTTC
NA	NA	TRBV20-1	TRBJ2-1	CSAVRSNEQFF	TGCAGTGCTGTTCGGAGCAATGAGCAGTTCTTC
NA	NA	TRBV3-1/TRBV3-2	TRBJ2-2	CASSQAREDWYTGELFF	TGTGCCAGCAGCCAAGCAAGGGAGGACTGGTACACCGGGGAGCTGTTTTTT
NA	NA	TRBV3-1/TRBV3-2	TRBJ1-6	CASSQGGFDSPLHF	TGTGCCAGCAGCCAAGGAGGGTTCGATTCACCCCTCCACTTT
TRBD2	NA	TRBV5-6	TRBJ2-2	CASSDMTSGIGRGELFF	TGTGCCAGCAGCGATATGACTAGCGGGATTGGCCGCGGGGAGCTGTTTTTT
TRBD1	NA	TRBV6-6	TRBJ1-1	CASRDRVGQSTEAFF	TGTGCCAGCAGGGACAGGGTAGGGCAAAGCACTGAAGCTTTCTTT
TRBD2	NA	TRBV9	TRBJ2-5	CASSVEGGGAATQYF	TGTGCCAGCAGCGTAGAGGGCGGGGGGGCCGCGACCCAGTACTTC
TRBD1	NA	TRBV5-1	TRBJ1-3	CASSLGGTGGAGGNTIYF	TGCGCCAGCAGCTTGGGGGGTACAGGGGGCGCAGGAGGAAACACCATATATTTT
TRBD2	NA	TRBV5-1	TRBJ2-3	CASSPGGLAGDPQYF	TGCGCCAGCAGCCCAGGAGGACTAGCGGGAGACCCGCAGTATTTT
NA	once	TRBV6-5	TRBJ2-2	CASGRQANTGELFF	TGTGCCAGCGGTAGGCAGGCGAACACCGGGGAGCTGTTTTTT
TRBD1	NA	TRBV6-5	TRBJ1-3	CAFQGVTIYF	TGTGCCTTCCAGGGGGTTACCATATATTTT
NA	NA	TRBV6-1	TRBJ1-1	CASSEAGQKNTEAFF	TGTGCCAGCAGTGAAGCAGGACAGAAGAACACTGAAGCTTTCTTT
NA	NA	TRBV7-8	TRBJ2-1	CASSFRVSYNEQFF	TGTGCCAGCAGCTTCCGGGTCTCCTACAATGAGCAGTTCTTC
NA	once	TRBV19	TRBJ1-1	CASSPQANTEAFF	TGTGCCAGTAGTCCTCAAGCAAACACTGAAGCTTTCTTT